Following are 24 T cell receptor beta chains from one sample sequenced in a study of blood T cell repertoires in COVID-19 (dated by TCRdb to 2019 to 2021). The method behind the library was the immunoSEQ multiplex PCR assay. Sourced from immuneACCESS, this table was stored by TCRdb with only in-frame sequences that have V and J called. A share of the clones is absent; for the studies checked, an unresolved V gene accounts for under half, and the remainder has no known explanation. For this sample there are around 200,000 clones; approximately 83% appear just once. The ten biggest clones cover approximately 10% of the sample. Material for sequencing was peripheral blood. Receptors were obtained from a human donor with active or convalescent COVID-19. The donor label of this sample is uncertain.

The genes are TRBV5-6 and TRBJ2-7; 7 bases map to TRBD2. The CDR3 covers 14 residues. Germline CDR1 is SGHDT and CDR2 is YYEEEE. J gave up 4 bases and V 1 base, and 5 bases lay outside the gene matches. DNA for the CDR3: TGTGCCAGCAGCTTGATCTCGCGGGGGTACGAGCAGTACTTC. Its translation: CASSLISRGYEQYF. The whole variable domain, filled in from reference TRBV5-6 and TRBJ2-7, reads DAGVTQSPTHLIKTRGQQVTLRCSPKSGHDTVSWYQQALGQGPQFIFQYYEEEERQRGNFPDRFSGHQFPNYSSELNVNALLLGDSALYLCASSLISRGYEQYFGPGTRLTVT.

The V and J genes are TRBV5-4 and TRBJ2-6, with 7 positions matching TRBD1. CDR3 length: 16 amino acids. Germline assignment: CDR1 SGHNT and CDR2 YYREEE (reference sequence). The trim removed 4 bases at V and 5 bases at J, leaving 9 bases unmatched. In DNA form, the CDR3 reads TGTGCCAGCAGCCGGACAGGACAGTCTAGGGCCAACGTCCTGACTTTC. Its translation: CASSRTGQSRANVLTF.

V usage is TRBV10-3 and J usage is TRBJ2-5; 9 bases map to TRBD2. This CDR3 has 15 residues. V trimming: 2 bases; J trimming: 1 base; junction bases outside the gene matches: 2. Germline V lookup: CDR1 ENHRY, CDR2 SYGVKD. CDR3 in amino acids: CAISENSGGQETQYF. CDR3 nucleotides: TGTGCCATCAGTGAGAATAGCGGGGGCCAAGAGACCCAGTACTTC.

This clone was detected a few times. The rearrangement links TRBV7-2 to TRBJ1-2; D possibly corresponds to TRBD1 (6 bases). Deletions cut 1 base from V and 6 bases from J, with 12 bases between. CDR3 length: 14 residues. The germline V gene encodes CDR1 SGHTA and CDR2 FQGNSA. This CDR3 is CASSLGGGRNGYTF. CDR3 DNA sequence: TGTGCCAGCAGCTTAGGGGGGGGGCGGAATGGCTACACCTTC.

V usage is TRBV3-1 (or the pseudogene TRBV3-2) and J usage is TRBJ2-7; TRBD2 matches 7 bases. Germline trimming cut 1 base from V and 4 bases from J; bases unmatched to any gene: 16. The germline gives CDR1 LGHDT, CDR2 YNNKEL (reference sequence). CDR3 length: 18 amino acids. CDR3 loop: CASSQGNCGGRIHYEQYF. Written as DNA, the CDR3 is TGTGCCAGCAGCCAAGGAAATTGCGGGGGACGAATCCATTACGAGCAGTACTTC.

V is TRBV2 and J is TRBJ2-7, with D hard to call. Trimming stripped 9 bases from V and 0 bases from J, with 9 bases between. Germline lookup yields CDR1 SNHLY and CDR2 FYNNEI. The CDR3 loop spans 12 amino acids. The CDR3 coding sequence is TGTGCCAGTAAGACAACCTCCTACGAGCAGTACTTC. Protein sequence: CASKTTSYEQYF.

The chain joins TRBV13 to TRBJ1-1; the D is unclear. V was clipped by 4 bases and J by 0 bases, with 3 bases between them. The CDR3 loop spans 12 amino acids. Germline V gene data show CDR1 as PRHDT and CDR2 as FYEKMQ (reference sequence). The CDR3 DNA follows: TGTGCCAGCAGCTCAGTGAACACTGAAGCTTTCTTT. This codes for CASSSVNTEAFF.

This clone has a single count. The chain is built from TRBV7-2 and TRBJ2-4, with D perhaps TRBD2 (5 bases). CDR1 and CDR2 (germline): SGHTA, FQGNSA. V was clipped by 5 bases and J by 8 bases, with 28 bases between them. The CDR3 length is 18 residues. The DNA for the CDR3 is TGTGCCAGCAGCCCTCGGGGATCGACAAGGCGTACCAATGACATTCAGTACTTC. Protein product: CASSPRGSTRRTNDIQYF.

The chain uses TRBV7-9 and TRBJ1-2; possibly TRBD1 for D (6 bases). The germline CDR1 and CDR2 sequences are SEHNR and FQNEAQ (reference sequence). The ends were cut back, 5 bases at V and 4 bases at J, with 14 bases in the middle. The CDR3 consists of 14 residues. CDR3 DNA: TGTGCCAGCAGCATCAGGGGTGTGAGCTATGGCTACACCTTC. As protein: CASSIRGVSYGYTF.

This chain links TRBV27 with TRBJ1-2; D possibly corresponds to TRBD1 (6 bases). Trimming cost V 5 bases and J 4 bases, with 17 bases left between them. The CDR3 spans 15 residues. Germline CDR1 and CDR2: MNHEY and SMNVEV (reference sequence). The CDR3 loop reads CASSPGIGGTYGYTF. The CDR3 nucleotides read TGTGCCAGCAGTCCAGGCATAGGGGGTACCTATGGCTACACCTTC.

This chain uses TRBV5-5 with TRBJ2-5, with TRBD1 matching 7 bases. Trimming removed 4 bases from V and 1 base from J; junction bases left unmatched: 4. CDR1 is SGHKS and CDR2 is YYEKEE in the germline V gene (reference sequence). The CDR3 length is 14 residues. CDR3 region: CASSRTGPQETQYF. DNA for the CDR3: TGTGCCAGCAGCCGGACAGGCCCCCAAGAGACCCAGTACTTC.

This sequence joins TRBV12-5 and TRBJ2-3; 9 bases are shared with TRBD2. The CDR3 sequence is 16 residues long. The germline V gene encodes CDR1 LGHNT and CDR2 FRNRAP. V lost 5 bases and J lost 2; bases outside the gene matches: 8. The DNA of the CDR3 is TGTGCTAGTGGTCGTCCAAGCGGGGGGCCCACAGATACGCAGTATTTT. It specifies CASGRPSGGPTDTQYF.

The CDR3 reads CASSQDHINDRMNTEAFF. Written as DNA, the CDR3 is TGCGCCAGCAGCCAAGACCACATTAACGACAGGATGAACACTGAAGCTTTCTTT. The chain carries TRBV4-3 and TRBJ1-1; D is possibly TRBD1 (6 bases). Deletions cut 0 bases from V and 0 bases from J, with 17 bases between. CDR3 length: 18 amino acids. Germline values: CDR1 LGHNA, CDR2 YSLEER.

The chain uses TRBV6-2 or TRBV6-3 and TRBJ2-1; 8 nucleotides agree with TRBD2. Trimming at V came to 5 bases and at J to 6 bases, leaving 12 bases not matched to a gene. The germline gives CDR1 MNHEY, CDR2 SVGEGT. The CDR3 totals 16 residues. The CDR3 spells CASSDDGGAPFNEQFF. Written as DNA, the CDR3 is TGTGCCAGCAGTGACGACGGGGGGGCCCCTTTCAATGAGCAGTTCTTC.

The V gene is TRBV7-8, the J gene TRBJ2-3; D unclear. The V and J ends lost 1 base and 0 bases respectively, with 14 bases between them. The CDR3 runs 17 residues. In germline, CDR1 is SGHVS, CDR2 FQNEAQ. The CDR3 DNA reads as TGTGCCAGCAGCTTAGAACCGACTGTAGCTAGCACAGATACGCAGTATTTT. Translated: CASSLEPTVASTDTQYF.

The chain joins TRBV4-1 to TRBJ1-1; maybe TRBD1 (6 bases). V gave up 2 bases and J gave up 4 bases, with 20 bases separating them. This CDR3 contains 17 residues. Germline V gene lookup returns CDR1 MGHRA and CDR2 YSYEKL. For the CDR3, the DNA is TGCGCCAGCAGCCAAACAAAAGGGAGAACAGGGTTCACTGAAGCTTTCTTT. It encodes CASSQTKGRTGFTEAFF.

The chain links TRBV10-1 to TRBJ2-5; possibly TRBD2 for D (5 bases). V lost 4 bases to trimming and J lost 1 base, with 16 bases between them. This CDR3 region has 16 residues. Germline CDR1 and CDR2: WNHNN and SYGVQD (reference sequence). CDR3 nucleotide sequence: TGCGCCAGCAGTGTGGGGTTAGCGAAGGGCCAAGAGACCCAGTACTTC. As protein: CASSVGLAKGQETQYF.

In its sample, this clone was seen once. This chain connects TRBV20-1 to TRBJ2-1; D is unresolved. The CDR3 has 14 residues. Per the germline V gene, CDR1 is DFQATT and CDR2 is SNEGSKA (reference sequence). V was shortened by 3 bases and J by 5 bases, with 14 bases between the two germline ends. CDR3 region: CSASRQMWDNEQFF. CDR3 sequence (DNA): TGCAGTGCTAGTAGACAAATGTGGGACAATGAGCAGTTCTTC.

The genes are TRBV19 and TRBJ2-1, with 8 bases fitting TRBD2. This CDR3 region has 12 residues. Germline assignment: CDR1 LNHDA and CDR2 SQIVND (reference sequence). Trimming removed 7 bases from V and 9 bases from J; junction bases left unmatched: 5. CDR3 nucleotide sequence: TGTGCCAGTACTCGGGGGGGCGGTGAGCAGTTCTTC. Translating gives CASTRGGGEQFF.

V is TRBV13 and J is TRBJ1-6; 8 nucleotides align to TRBD1. The CDR3 has 17 amino acids. J was trimmed by 3 bases and V by 1 base; bases with no gene match: 5. Per the germline V gene, CDR1 is PRHDT and CDR2 is FYEKMQ (reference sequence). CDR3 protein: CASSLVQGDDYNSPLHF. CDR3 sequence (DNA): TGTGCCAGCAGCTTAGTACAGGGGGACGACTATAATTCACCCCTCCACTTT.

To note about this clone: Other nucleotide sequences in the sample specify the same CDR3. The gene calls are TRBV28 and TRBJ2-7; D is perhaps TRBD1 (6 bases). The CDR3 consists of 13 residues. CDR1 and CDR2 from the germline V gene are MDHEN and SYDVKM. Trimming removed 5 bases from V and 2 bases from J, with 10 bases in between. The CDR3 DNA follows: TGTGCCAGCAGTCCGACAGGCCCCTACGAGCAGTACTTC. Protein sequence: CASSPTGPYEQYF.

This chain joins TRBV29-1 and TRBJ2-3, with TRBD2 matching 15 bases. The germline V gene has CDR1 SQVTM and CDR2 ANQGSEA. This CDR3 comprises 14 residues. V shed 6 bases and J 3 bases; nucleotides not matched to a gene: 1. In nucleotides, the CDR3 is TGCAGCGTCGGACTAGCGGGGGGGACAGATACGCAGTATTTT. It codes for CSVGLAGGTDTQYF.

The chain uses TRBV3-1 (or the pseudogene TRBV3-2) and TRBJ2-7; D is possibly TRBD2 (5 bases). CDR3 size: 15 residues. CDR1 is LGHDT and CDR2 is YNNKEL in the germline V gene (reference sequence). Trimming left V 4 bases short and J 6 bases short, with 19 bases between. This CDR3 is CASSLQRVGRGEQYF. CDR3 DNA: TGTGCCAGCAGCCTCCAGAGGGTGGGTCGGGGCGAGCAGTACTTC.

This sequence joins TRBV9 and TRBJ2-7, with 8 bases identical to TRBD1. The V gene's germline CDR1 is SGDLS and CDR2 YYNGEE. Trimming took 2 bases from V and 0 from J; bases not matched to a gene: 7. This CDR3 contains 16 residues. CDR3 sequence reads: CASSVDPGQASYEQYF. The CDR3 region has the DNA TGTGCCAGCAGCGTGGATCCGGGACAGGCCTCCTACGAGCAGTACTTC.